This paragraph reports one T cell receptor beta chain. This clone showed up just a few times. The clone's antigen remains unknown. At one end the junction does not follow the germline gene, possibly because of a read error. This sample was included in a study of cytomegalovirus exposure and HLA in healthy donors (dated by TCRdb to about 2017). With regard to the full study: According to an earlier analysis of 450 to 650 of the donors, 150 million to 200 million T cells yielded 120 million or so unique TCR beta sequences and approximately 300 Gb of sequence data. Several DR-DQ haplotypes were handled as single units for association and clustering because linkage in the cohort was strong. A later genetic analysis took genome-wide SNP genotypes for about three fifths of the 666 donors and used that subset as a discovery cohort. Across approximately 400 genotyped donors of the cohort, an average of about 240,000 unique TCR beta nucleotide sequences per donor were sequenced, and 15% to 20% of those sequences were non-productive. The study used immunosequencing to profile the T cell repertoires of about 670 subjects and linked those repertoires to cytomegalovirus serostatus. To study patterns of TCR occurrence, a later analysis re-analyzed previously published TCR beta repertoires from around 660 donors and added high-resolution HLA genotyping. Of the roughly 400 genotyped donors, approximately 82% fell in the genetic ancestry cluster associated with self-reported Caucasian donors. To predict cytomegalovirus infection status, the study brought together high-throughput TCR immunosequencing, statistical association of individual TCRs with disease status, and machine learning. Every discovery cohort repertoire had been produced on one sequencing platform. An early release that covered roughly 600 HLA-typed donors contained about 300 gigabases of sequencing data and about 84 million unique TCR sequences. An earlier analysis of 450 to 750 of the donors used high-throughput TCR beta sequencing to judge whether each TCR beta V gene segment behaved as functional or pseudogenic. HLA typing covered class I and class II loci at four-digit resolution. Donor age, sex, ethnicity and CMV serostatus were collected together with the repertoire data. The study was designed to test whether signatures of past pathogen exposure could be identified by cataloging public T cell receptors. Typing coverage differed by locus: A, B, C, DRB1 and DQB1 were typed in roughly 620-630 donors, DQA1 in about 500, DPA1 in 606, and DPB1 in 400 to 480. Along with the roughly 670-subject first cohort, a separate validation cohort of around 120 different subjects was used. Rather than drawing on any new phenotypic data, the later analysis identified candidate immune exposures from TCR beta sequences and the way those sequences occurred across donors.

Study-wide findings and limitations: The study listed 150 to 200 TCR beta chains as associated with cytomegalovirus. A later analysis associated 16,951 TCR beta sequences with specific HLA alleles at a false discovery rate of 0.05. A later analysis found that most CMV-associated TCR beta chains appeared HLA-restricted, with HLA associations seemingly driven largely by CMV exposure. For the cohort, immune exposure information was limited to CMV serostatus. The earlier analysis of some 560 of the donors excluded about 16 rarely observed V segments, including chromosome 9 orphons, because counts were too low. In this cohort, only TCR beta chains were sequenced, and detectable features were limited by the absence of alpha or paired-chain data. The classifier was reported to diagnose cytomegalovirus status with high specificity and sensitivity in both the original and validation cohorts. Because some donors lacked HLA typing at each locus, the association tests relied only on the typed subset. Compared with the roughly 670-donor mean, donors in an Asian-associated ancestry cluster had fewer N-insertions in productive TCRs, according to a later genetic analysis. A group of highly shared sequence variants was considered likely to be a technical artifact of the sequencing pipeline. Linkage disequilibrium might explain the correlated functional status among segregating V segments, but an unknown experimental factor could not be excluded. In a later genetic analysis, a missense DCLRE1C variant was associated with V-gene and J-gene trimming of TCR beta chains, and the association was replicated in an independent cohort. Broadly in line with IMGT annotations, most TCR beta V segments showed up in productive rearrangements about 87% or about 30% of the time in an earlier analysis of a few hundred of the donors. According to the authors, the approach could potentially be generalized to other disease states and immunological phenotypes. In vitro tests confirmed that a few of the cytomegalovirus-associated TCR beta chains recognize cytomegalovirus antigens. A later analysis found that HLA-associated TCR beta chains were more clonally expanded and had lower generation probabilities than equally common non-associated chains. A further reported finding was that TCR beta sequences accurately predicted the HLA-A and HLA-B alleles for most subjects in the first cohort. Most TCR sequences were observed very rarely across donors, whereas some public TCRs were present in many individuals. When HLA alleles, especially DR and DQ, strongly co-occurred, TCR associations were difficult to assign to individual alleles. Sequencing depth was assumed to be roughly uniform across donors in the presence/absence analyses, though that assumption may not hold. In a later analysis, the rate of TCR association differed among HLA loci, with DRB1 alleles having the most associated TCRs and HLA-C alleles having the fewest. Several of the top co-occurrence clusters appeared to be linked to parvovirus B19, influenza, CMV and Epstein-Barr virus, according to a later analysis.

Library method: the immunoSEQ multiplex PCR assay. A mixture of 60 forward primers for TCR Vbeta segments and 13 reverse primers for TCR Jbeta segments was used in the multiplex PCR. The CDR3 region of rearranged TCR beta genes was amplified from genomic DNA with a multiplex PCR assay. Amplified TCR beta libraries were sequenced as 87-base-pair reads on the Illumina HiSeq System. Regarding the original processing steps: A later analysis counted 65 million to 90 million unique TCR beta chains across the 640 or so repertoires, and around 12 million of these chains were shared by at least two donors. To remove PCR and sequencing errors, raw reads were error-corrected and collapsed into unique sequences using a nearest-neighbor algorithm that merged closely related sequences. CDR3 sequences were aligned to IMGT reference sequences to assign V, D and J gene segments. For a sequence to be retained, at least a six-nucleotide match to both a V gene segment and a J gene segment was required. A rearrangement counted as productive if the CDR3 had no stop codons and remained in frame with V and J, and every other rearrangement counted as non-productive. Following IMGT convention, CDR3 was defined as the stretch from the second conserved V-encoded cysteine to the conserved J-encoded phenylalanine. In an earlier analysis of more than 550 of the donors, sequences lacking an unambiguous match to a single V gene segment were excluded. An earlier analysis of approximately 590 of the donors classified V segments as functional when productive rearrangements were above 56.7% and as segregating when the standard deviation between donors was above 5%. A statistical classification framework was built for diagnosing cytomegalovirus status from the catalog of TCR beta chain sequences. V and J gene assignment, in a later analysis, came from comparing TCR nucleotide sequences with IMGT/GENE-DB human TR gene sequences. A later analysis assigned CDR3 sequences and most-parsimonious VDJ recombination scenarios with the TCRdist pipeline. A later analysis defined each TCR beta chain by its CDR3 amino acid sequence plus V-gene family, and excluded reads lacking a unique V-gene family. As a way to deal with suspected cross-contamination and a sequencing artifact, a later analysis dropped 500 to 700 nucleotide sequences that were highly shared and had low generation probability. For each public chain, a later analysis derived a clonal expansion index from normalized ranks of inferred template counts within each repertoire. A later analysis computed generation probabilities with a VDJ recombination model fitted to out-of-frame rearrangements, and checked the results against IGoR. In a later analysis, TCR-TCR, TCR-HLA and TCR-CMV co-occurrence was scored with hypergeometric tests, and a repertoire-size bias correction was applied to TCR pairs. A later analysis estimated false discovery rates by permuting HLA or CMV assignments 20 times. In a later analysis, co-occurring TCRs were grouped with DBSCAN, and TCRdist sequence similarity was added when clustering was performed within HLA-allele-positive subsets. Co-occurrence clustering excluded repertoires with fewer than 30,000 or more than 120,000 public chains, plus five with anomalous nucleotide sharing. As stored in TCRdb, this immuneACCESS dataset retains in-frame rearrangements with V and J assigned. A fraction of the clones does not appear; measured against another copy, unresolved V genes explain less than half of the discrepancy, and the remainder lacks a known reason. That table gives V, J and clone size, and the DNA gave D and trimming. Across this sample there are some 220,000 clones, with around four fifths seen only once. The ten largest clones take up 2.7% of the sample.

In total, just over 650 healthy bone marrow donors made up the cohort. At the time of sampling, every cohort member was nominally healthy, though immune exposures that went unrecorded were likely present. The donor tested CMV seropositive, placing the donor among the 290 or so seropositive members of the cohort. Every donor gave a peripheral blood sample, and the peripheral blood mononuclear cells from that sample were used for TCR beta sequencing. The Qiagen DNeasy Blood Extraction Kit was used to extract genomic DNA from the blood cell samples. The specimen was PBMCs. The origin of this receptor is a woman aged 55-70 years in good health and CMV-seropositive.

The nucleotide sequence reads TGTTCCAGCAGCTTATTCGGGGGGCGGCTTTCGGCTGAAGCTTTCTTT. Translation gives CSSSLFGGRLSAEAFF. Recombination linked TRBV7-9 to TRBJ1-1, with TRBD1 perhaps the D gene, on 6 matching bases. The CDR3 covers 16 residues, taking in both the cysteine and the phenylalanine. Only CDR3 DNA remains: 48 bases, in frame from the first base. The germline V gene (reference sequence) specifies SEHNR as CDR1 and FQNEAQ as CDR2.